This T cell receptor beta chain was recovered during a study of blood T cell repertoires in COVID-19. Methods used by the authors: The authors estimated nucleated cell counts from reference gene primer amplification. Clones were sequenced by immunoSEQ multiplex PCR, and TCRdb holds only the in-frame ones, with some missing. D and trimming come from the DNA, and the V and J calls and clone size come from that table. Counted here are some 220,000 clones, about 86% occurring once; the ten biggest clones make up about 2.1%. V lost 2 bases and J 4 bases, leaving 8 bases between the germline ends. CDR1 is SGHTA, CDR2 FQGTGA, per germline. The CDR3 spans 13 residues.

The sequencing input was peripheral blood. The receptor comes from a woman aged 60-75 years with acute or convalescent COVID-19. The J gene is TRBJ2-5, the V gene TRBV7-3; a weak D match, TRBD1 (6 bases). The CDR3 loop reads CASSLGRGETQYF. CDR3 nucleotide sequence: TGTGCCAGCAGCTTAGGCAGGGGAGAGACCCAGTACTTC.